This is a list of T cell receptor beta chains from one sample in a study of blood T cell repertoires in COVID-19. Generated by immunoSEQ multiplex PCR, the TCRdb table keeps only in-frame clones and is missing some. Here the sample spans 200,000 to 250,000 clones, around 83% being singletons. The specimen was peripheral blood. The receptors were sampled from a man in his forties or fifties who had recovered from COVID-19. The conserved cysteine and the conserved F or W are not part of the CDR3 here.

15	TRBV11-2	ASSSQGGPGGSYEQY
14	TRBV3-1/TRBV3-2	ASSSGTLYRNYGYT
13	TRBV5-5	ASSSGLADTYEQY
13	TRBV27	ASSPGLAGRDEQF
11	TRBV28	ASSLRQAREAF
14	TRBV19	ASSILGTSYTGELF
10	TRBV7-9	ASSFGGSEQY
14	TRBV4-2	ASSQSTRLGSDTQY
12	TRBV2	ASSLQGSIEKLF
14	TRBV30	AWRLTGTANTYEQY
12	TRBV6-5	ASSHSGGDHEQY
13	TRBV5-1	ASSLASGGPYEQY
12	TRBV6-2/TRBV6-3	ASSPEVGNQPQH
14	TRBV5-1	ASSRKTGQGQGEQY
12	TRBV6-5	ASSLTGSLYGYT
15	TRBV9	ASSVRQELLKGETQY
11	TRBV5-6	ASSFGGAYEQY
13	TRBV6-5	ASSFSVGADNEQF
14	TRBV7-9	ASSLVGRGKNYEQY
13	TRBV5-6	ASSLGNIYTGELF
13	TRBV5-6	ASSSLRGSTDTQY
10	TRBV2	ASTKEVGQQY
10	TRBV19	ASSPRQDVLF
12	TRBV6-5	ASSGLAGVYEQY
13	TRBV9	ASSVVSGTVNEQF
13	TRBV7-9	ASLHDRVGTDTQY
12	TRBV9	ASSVRQSVTEAF
12	TRBV29-1	SVKGLAGSYEQY
13	TRBV2	ASHTTDRDSYEQY
11	TRBV3-1/TRBV3-2	ASSHVEGNTIY
15	TRBV29-1	SVDGVTGAGYQETQY
15	TRBV9	ASSVESGQGSTGELF
12	TRBV19	ASRTLGRENEQF
11	TRBV28	ASRPTGASEQY
16	TRBV4-1	ASSQGYPTSGSYNEQF
13	TRBV19	ASSKLQGSGNTIY
13	TRBV6-2/TRBV6-3	ASSFPRTSGVEQF
14	TRBV15	ATSSRDRVGRETQY
10	TRBV12-3/TRBV12-4	ASSPTRGEQF
11	TRBV27	ASRRRDIGELF
11	TRBV11-2	ASSLGVGYEQY
11	TRBV5-5	ASTIQGNEKLF
12	TRBV28	ASSFNGGNYGYT